This T cell receptor (beta chain) originates from a study of cytomegalovirus exposure and HLA in healthy donors. On the study more broadly: In terms of ancestry, the Caucasian-associated cluster contained roughly 81% of the 350 to 450 genotyped donors.

General study findings and limits: When the data were analyzed later, several of the most significant clusters appeared to be linked to common viral pathogens. Specificity of a few CMV-associated chains for CMV antigens was verified in vitro.

Germline CDR1 reads SGHTA; CDR2 reads FQGTGA. The CDR3 runs to 13 residues. Trimming took 1 base from V and 8 from J, leaving 9 bases between them. Primers: 60 Vbeta forward and 13 Jbeta reverse. As handled by the study authors: Later analysis identified roughly 82 million unique TCR beta chains, 10 million to 12 million shared. Generated by immunoSEQ multiplex PCR, the TCRdb table keeps only in-frame clones and is missing some. The V and J calls and the clone size are those of that table, but D and trimming were determined from the DNA. The table lists over 200,000 clones, around 80% of them singletons. As for this clone: The antigen remains unidentified.

This TCR was recovered from a woman aged 40 to 49 in good health and CMV-seropositive. The source material was PBMCs. This chain links TRBV7-3 with TRBJ2-1; perhaps TRBD2 as D (6 bases). The CDR3 DNA reads as TGTGCCAGCAGCTTAAGTGGCGGGGATGAGCAGTTCTTC. It translates to CASSLSGGDEQFF.